This is a list of T cell receptor beta chains from one sample in a study of blood T cell repertoires in COVID-19. Sequencing was performed with immunoSEQ multiplex PCR; in TCRdb, only in-frame clones are kept and a portion is missing. The table has over 10,000 clones, around 90% seen once. The sample consisted of peripheral blood. These receptors came from a human donor in a cohort sampled during active COVID-19. CDR3s include the opening cysteine and the closing phenylalanine or tryptophan. D genes are given only for firm matches. Clone size is given for some rows only: seen once, a few or many times, or a class if the clone is expanded.

v_call	d_call	j_call	clone_size	cdr3_aa	cdr3_nt
TRBV4-1	-	TRBJ2-7	few	CASSQVAGTYEQYF	TGCGCCAGCAGCCAAGTTGCGGGGACCTACGAGCAGTACTTC
TRBV5-6	-	TRBJ1-2	-	CASSLEEIYGYTF	TGTGCCAGCAGCTTGGAAGAGATCTATGGCTACACCTTC
TRBV7-2	-	TRBJ1-1	-	CASSQQGNTEAFF	TGTGCCAGCAGCCAACAGGGAAACACTGAAGCTTTCTTT
TRBV6-6	TRBD2	TRBJ2-3	once	CASSPLGALAGGSDTQYF	TGTGCCAGCAGTCCCCTCGGGGCACTAGCGGGAGGGTCAGATACGCAGTATTTT
TRBV12-3/TRBV12-4	-	TRBJ1-1	-	CASARQEDTEAFF	TGTGCCAGCGCCAGACAGGAGGACACTGAAGCTTTCTTT
TRBV6-6	-	TRBJ2-1	-	CASSLAIGEQFF	TGTGCCAGCAGTCTAGCCATCGGTGAGCAGTTCTTC
TRBV9	-	TRBJ2-5	once	CASSGEEGTQYF	TGTGCCAGCAGCGGAGAGGAGGGGACCCAGTACTTC
TRBV7-2	TRBD1	TRBJ2-5	-	CASSLRTGMWQETQYF	TGTGCCAGCAGCCTCCGGACAGGGATGTGGCAAGAGACCCAGTACTTC
TRBV19	-	TRBJ1-5	once	CASTDPGLRIRYQPQHF	TGTGCCAGTACCGACCCGGGTCTGAGGATTCGATACCAGCCCCAGCATTTT
TRBV5-4	-	TRBJ1-1	-	CASSLDSRTNTEAFF	TGTGCCAGCAGCTTGGACAGCCGAACCAACACTGAAGCTTTCTTT
TRBV12-3/TRBV12-4	-	TRBJ2-7	once	CASSLAGTRRYF	TGTGCCAGCAGTTTAGCGGGGACAAGGAGGTACTTC
TRBV3-1/TRBV3-2	-	TRBJ1-2	-	CASSQMRAGGYTF	TGTGCCAGCAGCCAAATGAGGGCGGGTGGCTACACCTTC
TRBV27	TRBD2	TRBJ2-3	-	CASSRGLDGDTQYF	TGTGCCAGCAGTAGGGGACTAGACGGAGATACGCAGTATTTT
TRBV6-6	TRBD2	TRBJ2-1	once	CASSEREGLHEQFF	TGTGCCAGCAGCGAGCGGGAGGGCCTCCATGAGCAGTTCTTC
TRBV18	-	TRBJ1-5	-	CASSTAFEGGQPQHF	TGTGCCAGCTCAACAGCCTTCGAGGGTGGTCAGCCCCAGCATTTT
TRBV15	TRBD1	TRBJ1-1	few	CATSAQRQGNTEAFF	TGTGCCACCAGCGCACAAAGACAGGGGAACACTGAAGCTTTCTTT